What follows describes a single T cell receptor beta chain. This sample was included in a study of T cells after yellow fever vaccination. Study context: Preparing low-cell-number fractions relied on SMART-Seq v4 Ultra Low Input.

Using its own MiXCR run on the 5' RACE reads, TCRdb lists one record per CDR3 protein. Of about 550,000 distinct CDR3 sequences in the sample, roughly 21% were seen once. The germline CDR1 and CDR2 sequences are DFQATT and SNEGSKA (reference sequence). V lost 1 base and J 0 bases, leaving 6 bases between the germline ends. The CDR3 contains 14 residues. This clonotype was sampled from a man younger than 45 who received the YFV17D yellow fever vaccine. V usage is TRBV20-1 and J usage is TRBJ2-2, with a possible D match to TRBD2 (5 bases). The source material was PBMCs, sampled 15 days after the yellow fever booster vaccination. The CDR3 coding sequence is TGCAGTGCTAGAGTCGGGACGAACACCGGGGAGCTGTTTTTT. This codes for CSARVGTNTGELFF.